This T cell receptor beta chain was found in a study of cytomegalovirus exposure and HLA in healthy donors (dated by TCRdb to about 2017). About the study as a whole: According to an earlier analysis of 587 of the donors, about 179 million T cells yielded roughly 110 million unique TCR beta sequences and 250 to 350 Gb of sequence data. To predict cytomegalovirus infection status, the study brought together high-throughput TCR immunosequencing, statistical association of individual TCRs with disease status, and machine learning. A later analysis re-examined previously published TCR beta repertoires from hundreds of donors and added high-resolution HLA genotyping to investigate patterns of TCR occurrence. To decide whether each TCR beta V gene segment behaved as functional or pseudogenic, an earlier analysis of approximately 600 of the donors relied on high-throughput TCR beta sequencing. The study profiled the T cell repertoires of 500 to 800 subjects by immunosequencing and related them to cytomegalovirus serostatus. About 300 gigabases of sequencing data and 78 million or so unique TCR sequences were included in an early release covering 500 to 750 HLA-typed donors. The study was designed to test whether signatures of past pathogen exposure could be identified by cataloging public T cell receptors. A handful of DR-DQ haplotypes were treated as single units for association and clustering because of strong linkage in the cohort. A later genetic analysis took genome-wide SNP genotypes for about 55% of the 666 donors and used that subset as a discovery cohort. Rather than using new phenotypic data, the later analysis identified candidate immune exposures from TCR beta sequences and from how often those sequences occurred across donors. A separate validation cohort of approximately 130 different subjects was used in addition to the approximately 700-subject first cohort. Among the approximately 420 genotyped donors, approximately 81% belonged to the genetic ancestry cluster associated with self-reported Caucasian donors. HLA typing covered class I and class II loci at four-digit resolution. Typing coverage varied by locus: roughly 620-640 donors for A, B, C, DRB1 and DQB1; around 560 for DQA1; more than 600 for DPA1; more than 450 for DPB1. On average, over 200,000 unique TCR beta nucleotide sequences were sequenced per donor among 398 genotyped donors of the cohort, with roughly 20% of those sequences being non-productive. Donor age, sex, ethnicity and CMV serostatus were collected together with the repertoire data. All discovery cohort repertoires had been generated on a single sequencing platform. Broad study findings and their caveats: An earlier analysis of approximately 600 of the donors showed that most TCR beta V segments appeared in productive rearrangements either about 90% or about 30% of the time, which broadly matched IMGT annotations. According to the authors, the approach could potentially be generalized to other disease states and immunological phenotypes. In a later genetic analysis, fewer N-insertions in productive TCRs were reported among donors in an Asian-associated ancestry cluster than the roughly 710-donor mean. Most CMV-associated TCR beta chains appeared to be HLA-restricted in a later analysis, and the HLA associations seemed to be driven largely by CMV exposure. Across donors, most TCR sequences were observed very rarely, whereas some public TCRs were present in many individuals. The classifier was reported to diagnose cytomegalovirus status with high specificity and sensitivity in both the original cohort and the validation cohort. An association between a missense DCLRE1C variant and V-gene and J-gene trimming of TCR beta chains was found in a later genetic analysis and replicated in an independent cohort. Some IMGT-functional V segments, including TRBV6-2 and TRBV6-3, could not be distinguished by the 87-base-pair reads and were therefore excluded. Linkage disequilibrium might explain the correlated functional status among segregating V segments, but an unknown experimental factor could not be ruled out. The earlier analysis of approximately 540 of the donors excluded seventeen rarely observed V segments, including chromosome 9 orphons, because counts were too low. A later analysis found that HLA-associated TCR beta chains were more clonally expanded and had lower generation probabilities than equally common non-associated chains. The study listed 164 TCR beta chains as associated with cytomegalovirus. A few of the identified cytomegalovirus-associated TCR beta chains were confirmed in vitro to be specific for cytomegalovirus antigens. Presence/absence analyses assumed roughly uniform sequencing depth across donors, an assumption that may not hold. A cluster of highly shared sequence variants was judged likely to be a technical artifact of the sequencing pipeline. In a later analysis, 16,951 TCR beta sequences were associated with specific HLA alleles at a false discovery rate of 0.05. Because HLA typing was missing for some donors at each locus, association tests included only the typed subset. A later analysis found that TCR association rates varied across HLA loci, with DRB1 alleles showing the most associated TCRs and HLA-C alleles the fewest. In a later analysis, several top co-occurrence clusters were reported to appear linked to parvovirus B19, influenza, CMV and Epstein-Barr virus. The only immune exposure information available for the cohort was CMV serostatus. When HLA alleles, especially DR and DQ, strongly co-occurred, attributing TCR associations to individual alleles was difficult. A further reported finding was that TCR beta sequences accurately predicted the HLA-A and HLA-B alleles for most subjects in the first cohort. This cohort had only TCR beta chains sequenced, and the lack of alpha or paired-chain data limited which features could be detected.

Worth noting for this clone: There is no known antigen for this receptor. There are no base qualities to consult, and no much larger clone falls within one base. This CDR3 is also generated by other DNA sequences in the sample.

The cohort comprised fewer than 750 healthy bone marrow donors. All cohort members were sampled while nominally healthy, although unrecorded immune exposures were likely present. The donor tested CMV seronegative and was one of the 352 seronegative cohort members. A peripheral blood sample was provided by each donor, and peripheral blood mononuclear cells were used for TCR beta sequencing. Genomic DNA extraction from the blood cell samples was performed with the Qiagen DNeasy Blood Extraction Kit. Via the germline V gene, CDR1 is KGHSH and CDR2 LQKENI. Its CDR3 holds 13 amino acids, cysteine through phenylalanine. The read is trimmed to its CDR3 DNA, 39 bases read in frame from base 1. Trimming removed 3 bases from V and 2 bases from J, leaving 7 bases between the germline ends. The library relied on the immunoSEQ multiplex PCR assay. For the multiplex PCR, a mixture combining 60 forward primers for TCR Vbeta segments and 13 reverse primers for TCR Jbeta segments was used. The CDR3 region of rearranged TCR beta genes was amplified from genomic DNA with a multiplex PCR assay. The Illumina HiSeq System was used to sequence the amplified TCR beta libraries as 87-base-pair reads. From the authors' description of their analysis: A later analysis counted tens of millions of unique TCR beta chains across the 666 repertoires, and some 11 million of these chains were shared by at least two donors. Raw reads were error-corrected and collapsed into unique sequences by a nearest-neighbor algorithm in which closely related sequences were merged to remove PCR and sequencing errors. CDR3 sequences were aligned to IMGT reference sequences to assign V, D and J gene segments. For a sequence to be retained, a match of at least six nucleotides was required to both a V gene segment and a J gene segment. A rearrangement was called productive if the CDR3 had no stop codons and remained in frame with V and J, and every other rearrangement was called non-productive. CDR3 was defined by IMGT convention, running from the second conserved V-encoded cysteine to the conserved J-encoded phenylalanine. In an earlier analysis of 550 to 650 of the donors, sequences lacking an unambiguous match to a single V gene segment were excluded. An earlier analysis of a few hundred of the donors called V segments functional above 56.7% productive rearrangements and segregating when the between-donor standard deviation exceeded 5%. A statistical classification framework was built to diagnose cytomegalovirus status from the catalog of TCR beta chain sequences. V and J gene assignment, in a later analysis, came from comparing TCR nucleotide sequences with IMGT/GENE-DB human TR gene sequences. A later analysis assigned CDR3 sequences and most-parsimonious VDJ recombination scenarios with the TCRdist pipeline. A later analysis defined each TCR beta chain by its CDR3 amino acid sequence plus V-gene family, and excluded reads lacking a unique V-gene family. In a later analysis, 550 to 650 highly shared, low-generation-probability nucleotide sequences were removed to address suspected cross-contamination and a sequencing artifact. In a later analysis, a clonal expansion index was calculated for each public chain from normalized within-repertoire ranks of inferred template counts. In a later analysis, generation probabilities were computed with a VDJ recombination model fitted to out-of-frame rearrangements, and the resulting probabilities were checked against IGoR. A later analysis scored TCR-TCR, TCR-HLA and TCR-CMV co-occurrence with hypergeometric tests, applying a repertoire-size bias correction to TCR pairs. False discovery rates were estimated in a later analysis by permuting HLA or CMV assignments 20 times. In a later analysis, co-occurring TCRs were grouped with DBSCAN, and TCRdist sequence similarity was added when clustering was performed within HLA-allele-positive subsets. For co-occurrence clustering, repertoires with fewer than 30,000 or more than 120,000 public chains were excluded, along with 4 to 6 repertoires with anomalous nucleotide sharing. Entries here come from immuneACCESS through TCRdb and include only in-frame sequences with V and J called. Some clones fail to appear in such tables; in the studies checked, an unresolved V gene covers under half of the shortfall, and the cause of the remainder is unknown. The DNA was the basis for D and trimming; V, J and clone size are from that table. The sample table shows approximately 220,000 clones, and approximately 81% are seen once. Clones ranked in the top ten supply 2.5% to 3.5% of the sample.

Recombination joined TRBV18 with TRBJ1-1; the D gene cannot be resolved reliably. Sequencing used PBMCs. This TCR derives from a man younger than 40 in good health and CMV-seronegative. The nucleotide sequence reads TGTGCCAGCTCACCCAAGAGAAACACTGAAGCTTTCTTT. It encodes CASSPKRNTEAFF.